A selection of T cell receptor beta chains follows, all from one sample in a study of shared clonotypes between healthy human individuals. The protocol was immunoSEQ multiplex PCR, while the TCRdb copy is restricted to in-frame clones and leaves out a portion. The table lists roughly 2.1 million clones, 90% to 95% of them singletons. Sequencing was carried out using naive CD8+ T cells from PBMCs. The receptor set was obtained from a man younger than 35 in good health. Some clones in this sample may be carry-over from other donors' samples. CDR3s include the opening cysteine and the closing phenylalanine or tryptophan. The D gene is left open where the match is weak. The size field is filled for only some rows; it gives once, few, many or a size class.

D gene: NA
clone size: NA
J gene: TRBJ2-7
V gene: TRBV9
CDR3 protein: CASSVGGSYEQYF
CDR3 DNA: TGTGCCAGCAGCGTAGGGGGCAGCTACGAGCAGTACTTC

D gene: NA
clone size: NA
J gene: TRBJ2-1
V gene: TRBV7-9
CDR3 protein: CASSLASQGYNEQFF
CDR3 DNA: TGTGCCAGCAGCTTAGCATCCCAGGGGTACAATGAGCAGTTCTTC

D gene: TRBD2
clone size: NA
J gene: TRBJ2-1
V gene: TRBV5-4
CDR3 protein: CASSAGTSGTSYNEQFF
CDR3 DNA: TGTGCCAGCAGCGCCGGGACTAGCGGGACCTCCTACAATGAGCAGTTCTTC

D gene: NA
clone size: NA
J gene: TRBJ2-1
V gene: TRBV6-6
CDR3 protein: CASSSWTNNEQFF
CDR3 DNA: TGTGCCAGCAGCTCCTGGACAAACAATGAGCAGTTCTTC

D gene: NA
clone size: once
J gene: TRBJ1-2
V gene: TRBV5-1
CDR3 protein: CASSLGNGYTF
CDR3 DNA: TGCGCCAGCAGTCTAGGGAATGGCTACACCTTC

D gene: NA
clone size: NA
J gene: TRBJ1-5
V gene: TRBV7-6
CDR3 protein: CASSLDRYQPQHF
CDR3 DNA: TGTGCCAGCAGCTTAGACAGGTATCAGCCCCAGCATTTT

D gene: NA
clone size: NA
J gene: TRBJ2-7
V gene: TRBV19
CDR3 protein: CASSEGGPRAYEQYF
CDR3 DNA: TGTGCCAGTAGCGAGGGGGGGCCCAGGGCCTACGAGCAGTACTTC

D gene: NA
clone size: NA
J gene: TRBJ2-5
V gene: TRBV13
CDR3 protein: CASSPRGPRETQYF
CDR3 DNA: TGTGCCAGCAGCCCCCGTGGGCCTCGGGAGACCCAGTACTTC

D gene: TRBD2
clone size: NA
J gene: TRBJ2-1
V gene: TRBV5-4
CDR3 protein: CASSAYSGRNNEQFF
CDR3 DNA: TGTGCCAGCAGCGCGTATAGCGGGAGAAACAATGAGCAGTTCTTC

D gene: NA
clone size: NA
J gene: TRBJ2-7
V gene: TRBV7-8
CDR3 protein: CASSLVGGRSSYEQYF
CDR3 DNA: TGTGCCAGCAGCTTAGTGGGGGGCAGGAGCTCCTACGAGCAGTACTTC

D gene: NA
clone size: NA
J gene: TRBJ1-1
V gene: TRBV2
CDR3 protein: CASSAGVNTEAFF
CDR3 DNA: TGTGCCAGCAGTGCAGGCGTGAACACTGAAGCTTTCTTT

D gene: NA
clone size: NA
J gene: TRBJ2-7
V gene: TRBV7-9
CDR3 protein: CASSLVGGEEYF
CDR3 DNA: TGTGCCAGCAGCTTAGTTGGGGGTGAGGAGTACTTC

D gene: NA
clone size: once
J gene: TRBJ2-6
V gene: TRBV9
CDR3 protein: CASSDPYHSGANVLTF
CDR3 DNA: TGTGCCAGCAGCGACCCTTACCACTCTGGGGCCAACGTCCTGACTTTC

D gene: NA
clone size: NA
J gene: TRBJ2-7
V gene: TRBV6-1
CDR3 protein: CASSDYYLPSYEQYF
CDR3 DNA: TGTGCCAGCAGTGACTACTACCTTCCCAGCTACGAGCAGTACTTC

D gene: NA
clone size: NA
J gene: TRBJ2-5
V gene: TRBV6-1
CDR3 protein: CASSEVVWALQETQYF
CDR3 DNA: TGTGCCAGCAGTGAAGTGGTTTGGGCACTACAAGAGACCCAGTACTTC

D gene: NA
clone size: NA
J gene: TRBJ1-1
V gene: TRBV4-2
CDR3 protein: CASSQPTNTEAFF
CDR3 DNA: TGTGCCAGCAGCCAACCCACTAACACTGAAGCTTTCTTT

D gene: TRBD2
clone size: NA
J gene: TRBJ2-5
V gene: TRBV7-3
CDR3 protein: CASSRGTSGQETQYF
CDR3 DNA: TGTGCCAGCAGCCGTGGGACTAGCGGACAAGAGACCCAGTACTTC

D gene: NA
clone size: NA
J gene: TRBJ2-1
V gene: TRBV9
CDR3 protein: CASSTFAASTYIEQFF
CDR3 DNA: TGTGCCAGCAGCACCTTCGCGGCTAGCACATACATCGAGCAGTTCTTC

D gene: TRBD2
clone size: NA
J gene: TRBJ2-7
V gene: TRBV10-3
CDR3 protein: CAISGLAGVYEQYF
CDR3 DNA: TGTGCCATCAGTGGGTTGGCGGGGGTCTACGAGCAGTACTTC

D gene: TRBD1
clone size: NA
J gene: TRBJ1-5
V gene: TRBV30
CDR3 protein: CAWSVKYSWTGGSQPQHF
CDR3 DNA: TGTGCCTGGAGTGTAAAGTATAGTTGGACAGGAGGAAGTCAGCCCCAGCATTTT

D gene: NA
clone size: once
J gene: TRBJ1-5
V gene: TRBV28
CDR3 protein: CASSLVGSGNQPQHF
CDR3 DNA: TGTGCCAGCAGTTTAGTGGGATCGGGCAATCAGCCCCAGCATTTT

D gene: TRBD1
clone size: NA
J gene: TRBJ2-7
V gene: TRBV2
CDR3 protein: CASSQDRETEQYF
CDR3 DNA: TGTGCCAGCAGCCAGGACAGGGAGACCGAGCAGTACTTC

D gene: NA
clone size: NA
J gene: TRBJ1-3
V gene: TRBV5-4
CDR3 protein: CASSLEWGASGGNTIYF
CDR3 DNA: TGTGCCAGCAGCTTGGAATGGGGAGCTTCGGGGGGAAACACCATATATTTT

D gene: NA
clone size: NA
J gene: TRBJ2-7
V gene: TRBV9
CDR3 protein: CASSVDGQHPSYEQYF
CDR3 DNA: TGTGCCAGCAGCGTAGACGGACAGCATCCCTCCTACGAGCAGTACTTC

D gene: NA
clone size: NA
J gene: TRBJ2-1
V gene: TRBV12-5
CDR3 protein: CASGVGPREQFF
CDR3 DNA: TGTGCTAGTGGTGTAGGACCACGTGAGCAGTTCTTC

D gene: TRBD1
clone size: NA
J gene: TRBJ1-5
V gene: TRBV27
CDR3 protein: CASSYRGSNQPQHF
CDR3 DNA: TGTGCCAGCAGTTACAGGGGAAGCAATCAGCCCCAGCATTTT

D gene: TRBD2
clone size: NA
J gene: TRBJ2-3
V gene: TRBV7-6
CDR3 protein: CASSQPLGVGGRATDTQYF
CDR3 DNA: TGTGCCAGCAGCCAACCCCTGGGGGTGGGCGGGAGGGCCACAGATACGCAGTATTTT

D gene: TRBD1
clone size: NA
J gene: TRBJ1-1
V gene: TRBV19
CDR3 protein: CASRMTGVAAEAFF
CDR3 DNA: TGTGCCAGTAGAATGACAGGGGTAGCGGCTGAAGCTTTCTTT

D gene: NA
clone size: NA
J gene: TRBJ2-7
V gene: TRBV9
CDR3 protein: CASSATGKSSYEQYF
CDR3 DNA: TGTGCCAGCAGCGCCACAGGGAAGAGCTCCTACGAGCAGTACTTC

D gene: NA
clone size: NA
J gene: TRBJ1-1
V gene: TRBV27
CDR3 protein: CASSLSPGRGGNTEAFF
CDR3 DNA: TGTGCCAGCAGTTTATCACCAGGGAGGGGGGGGAACACTGAAGCTTTCTTT

D gene: NA
clone size: NA
J gene: TRBJ1-5
V gene: TRBV19
CDR3 protein: CASSIVTGPSNQPQHF
CDR3 DNA: TGTGCCAGTAGTATAGTGACAGGACCAAGCAATCAGCCCCAGCATTTT

D gene: TRBD2
clone size: NA
J gene: TRBJ2-1
V gene: TRBV28
CDR3 protein: CASTDPPPAGVEGEQFF
CDR3 DNA: TGTGCCAGCACCGATCCACCCCCAGCGGGAGTGGAGGGTGAGCAGTTCTTC

D gene: NA
clone size: NA
J gene: TRBJ2-1
V gene: TRBV28
CDR3 protein: CAIEDSPSSYNEQFF
CDR3 DNA: TGTGCCATCGAGGACAGTCCGAGCTCCTACAATGAGCAGTTCTTC

D gene: NA
clone size: once
J gene: TRBJ2-3
V gene: TRBV6-5
CDR3 protein: CASRDHGTDTQYF
CDR3 DNA: TGTGCCAGCAGGGACCATGGCACAGATACGCAGTATTTT